This paragraph reports one TCR beta chain. What it binds is unknown. These data originate in a study of OX40 agonist ivuxolimab in advanced cancers. Study summary: Enrolled patients in dose escalation had cancers that were hepatocellular carcinoma, melanoma, renal cell or head and neck cancer. General observations from the study: Among the lowest peripheral clonal expansion occurred in 0.1-3.0 mg/kg partial responders. A proportion of nonresponders additionally exhibited low normalized T-cell clonal expansion.

Assay used: immunoSEQ multiplex PCR; TCRdb lists only in-frame clones, some missing. The repertoire holds about 83,000 clones, with about 85% as singletons. Germline V CDR1 and CDR2: SGHDT, YYEEEE. Trimming cost V 3 bases and J 4 bases; bases outside gene matches: 10. The CDR3 length is 15 residues. This sequence originates from an adult with an advanced solid tumor such as melanoma, head and neck, liver or kidney cancer. This specimen consisted of CD4+ or CD8+ T cells sorted from blood, obtained in a trial of the OX40 agonist ivuxolimab. The chain couples TRBV5-6 to TRBJ2-7; 7 bases align to TRBD2. CDR3 coding DNA: TGTGCCAGCAGCTCAGGACTAGGGAGGATATACGAGCAGTACTTC. This gives the protein CASSSGLGRIYEQYF. The full variable domain, its missing parts supplied by reference TRBV5-6 and TRBJ2-7, is DAGVTQSPTHLIKTRGQQVTLRCSPKSGHDTVSWYQQALGQGPQFIFQYYEEEERQRGNFPDRFSGHQFPNYSSELNVNALLLGDSALYLCASSSGLGRIYEQYFGPGTRLTVT.